The clone carrying this T cell receptor (beta chain) has just a few counts. No antigen is known for it. The source of the sample is a study of T-cell reconstitution after alpha-beta-depleted transplantation in children. TCRbeta library preparation incorporated unique molecular identifiers. TCRdb reanalysed the PCR reads using MiXCR and keeps one entry per CDR3 protein. The sample holds about 600,000 distinct CDR3 sequences; 10% to 15% are singletons and the top ten take approximately 2.1%. General observations from the study: Among T cells one year after transplant, newly produced cells accounted for most counts and diversity.

Per the germline V gene, CDR1 is GTSNPN and CDR2 is SVGIG (reference sequence). The CDR3 totals 14 residues. Trimming pared 6 bases from V and 5 bases from J, leaving 18 bases between. This rearrangement joins TRBV30 to TRBJ2-3; D perhaps matches TRBD2 (5 bases). The sequenced sample was PBMCs, mostly from graft donor cells, obtained 360 days after TCRalphabeta/CD19-depleted stem cell transplant. This clonotype originated in a male patient aged 10-17 years who had a stem cell transplant for acute myeloid leukemia, so the T cells may come from the graft donor. The CDR3 nucleotides read TGTGCCTGCGCGGACTGGAGAGGGAAAGATACGCAGTATTTT. This gives the protein CACADWRGKDTQYF.